This TCR beta chain was sequenced in a study of blood T cell repertoires in COVID-19. Study at large: Sites in the United States, Italy and Spain provided acute and convalescent COVID-19 samples. T cells, B-cell-depleted T cells, or PBMCs provided the cDNA or gDNA that served as material.

In the authors' methods: The assay estimated nucleated cells by amplifying reference gene primers. The repertoire was sequenced with immunoSEQ multiplex PCR; TCRdb's copy has only in-frame clones and lacks some. V and J calls and clone size come straight from that table; D and trimming were deduced from the DNA. The sample consists of a few hundred thousand clones, 89% of them appearing once. V gave up 3 bases and J gave up 2 bases; unmatched junction bases: 3. The CDR3 is 13 amino acids. CDR1 DFQATT and CDR2 SNEGSKA come from the germline V gene (reference sequence). Enrolment of Seattle patients took place during active infection, and they were followed longitudinally.

The rearrangement joins TRBV20-1 to TRBJ2-5, with 7 bases fitting TRBD1. The sequencing input was peripheral blood. This receptor was obtained from a woman in her 30s with COVID-19, enrolled during active disease. CDR3 sequence: CSASGTEQETQYF. The CDR3 coding sequence is TGCAGTGCTAGTGGGACAGAACAAGAGACCCAGTACTTC.